This TCR beta chain originates from a study of CD8+ T cells in alopecia areata. Overall study: The study gave treated patients oral tofacitinib at 5 to 10 mg twice daily. Findings of the study overall: On tofacitinib, scalp clonality and expanded CD8+ clones among top 100 fell significantly.

Specified treatment: oral pan-JAK inhibitor, 5-10 mg twice daily. Sequencing templates came from extracted RNA that was reverse transcribed into cDNA. The assay was immunoSEQ multiplex PCR, and TCRdb's table has in-frame clones only and misses some. The repertoire holds 180,000 or so clones, with 58% as singletons. This clone was observed a handful of times. Its antigen is not identified. V trimming: 2 bases; J trimming: 5 bases; junction bases outside the gene matches: 15. Germline V gene data show CDR1 as GTSNPN and CDR2 as SVGIG (reference sequence). The CDR3 is 17 residues long. The receptor comes from a human donor with alopecia areata. This chain uses TRBV30 with TRBJ2-5; 9 nucleotides agree with TRBD2. Source: CD4+ T cells sorted from blood, taken between weeks 55 and 70, from a patient treated with tofacitinib. CDR3 nucleotides: TGTGCCTGGAGTAACCCCGCCTCGGGACTAGCACCCGAGACCCAGTACTTC. Its protein is CAWSNPASGLAPETQYF. Using reference TRBV30 and TRBJ2-5 for the parts outside the CDR3, the full variable domain is SQTIHQWPATLVQPVGSPLSLECTVEGTSNPNLYWYRQAAGRGLQLLFYSVGIGQISSEVPQNLSASRPQDRQFILSSKKLLLSDSGFYLCAWSNPASGLAPETQYFGPGTRLLVL.